The rows below give T cell receptor beta chains drawn from one sample of a study of response to subunit inactivated influenza vaccine. TCRdb reprocessed the RT-PCR reads via MiXCR and lists one record per CDR3 protein. Of hundreds of thousands of distinct CDR3 sequences listed, around 8% are singletons. The source material was PBMCs from blood, sampled around 25 months after vaccination. The receptors derive from a man between 50 and 70 years old who received an inactivated influenza vaccine. CDR3s include the opening cysteine and the closing phenylalanine or tryptophan. D genes are given only for firm matches. Size tells how often a clone was seen (once, few, many) or the class of an expanded clone, and some rows leave it out.

j_call clone_size v_call d_call cdr3_nt cdr3_aa
TRBJ2-2 few TRBV30 TRBD1 TGTGCCTGCAACGCCGGGACAGGCACCACCGGGGAGCTGTTTTTT CACNAGTGTTGELFF
TRBJ2-2 NA TRBV10-3 NA TGTGCCGTGGGACAAGACACCGGGGAGCTGTTTTTT CAVGQDTGELFF
TRBJ2-5 few TRBV29-1 TRBD1 TGCAGCGTGACGCAGGGGGCGATAGAGACCCAGTACTTC CSVTQGAIETQYF
TRBJ1-4 many TRBV5-1 NA TGCGCCAGCAGCTTCGGACAGACGAATGAAAAACTGTTTTTT CASSFGQTNEKLFF
TRBJ1-2 few TRBV5-6 TRBD1 TGTGCCAGCAGCTCCTTCGGGACAGGGAAGAGGGGCTACACCTTC CASSSFGTGKRGYTF
TRBJ2-5 few TRBV11-2 TRBD2 TGTGCCAGCAGCTCCATAGCGGGAGAAGAGACCCAGTACTTC CASSSIAGEETQYF
TRBJ1-2 NA TRBV28 NA TGTGCCAGCAGTCTAGAAGACCCCATCTATGGCTACACCTTC CASSLEDPIYGYTF
TRBJ2-3 few TRBV4-2 NA TGTGCCAGCAGCCAAGATTCAGGGGCGACAGATACGCAGTATTTT CASSQDSGATDTQYF
TRBJ2-3 few TRBV28 TRBD1 TGTGCCAGCAGTTTATCTTTCGGACAGGGGGCTGCAGATACGCAGTATTTT CASSLSFGQGAADTQYF
TRBJ2-5 few TRBV29-1 TRBD2 TGCAGCGTTGAGTTAGGCGGGGGGACCCAAGAGACCCAGTACTTC CSVELGGGTQETQYF
TRBJ2-7 few TRBV6-1 TRBD2 TGTGCCAGCAGCCCCAAGACTAGCGGGTACTACGAGCAGTACTTC CASSPKTSGYYEQYF
TRBJ2-5 many TRBV15 TRBD1 TGTGCCTCTACAACCCACAGGGGGGATGAGACCCAGTACTTC CASTTHRGDETQYF
TRBJ2-7 few TRBV5-1 TRBD1 TGCGCCAGCAGCTTGACAGGGGCAAATCCCTACGAGCAGTACTTC CASSLTGANPYEQYF
TRBJ2-2 NA TRBV7-2 TRBD1 TGTGCCAGCAGCTCCCGGACAGGGGGTATCACCGGGGAGCTGTTTTTT CASSSRTGGITGELFF
TRBJ2-7 many TRBV20-1 TRBD1 TGCAGTGCTAGACAAACCCGAGGGGGCAGGAAGACCTACGAGCAGTACTTC CSARQTRGGRKTYEQYF
TRBJ2-2 NA TRBV12-3/TRBV12-4 TRBD1 TGTGCCAGCAGTCGACCCCCGGACAGGAAGAACACCGGGGAGCTGTTTTTT CASSRPPDRKNTGELFF
TRBJ2-2 many TRBV2 NA TGTGCCAGCATTCGTCGCACCAACACCGGGGAGCTGTTTTTT CASIRRTNTGELFF
TRBJ2-3 few TRBV9 NA TGTGCCAGCAGCTCGCCTCAAACAGATACGCAGTATTTT CASSSPQTDTQYF
TRBJ2-7 NA TRBV29-1 TRBD2 TGCAGCGTAGTACTGAGTCGGGAGGCCACCTACGAGCAGTACTTC CSVVLSREATYEQYF
TRBJ2-5 NA TRBV4-1 NA TGCGCCAGCAGCCAAGTGATTGCTGAGACCCAGTACTTC CASSQVIAETQYF
TRBJ2-1 few TRBV21-1 NA TGTGCCAGCAGCCCCGGGAAACTAGCGGGAGTCAATGAGCAGTTCTTC CASSPGKLAGVNEQFF
TRBJ2-5 many TRBV5-1 NA TGCGCCAGCAGCTTGGCCCCAGGACAAGAGACCCAGTACTTC CASSLAPGQETQYF
TRBJ2-7 few TRBV11-2 TRBD1 TGTGCCACCAAGGGACAGGGCTCCTACGAGCAGTACTTC CATKGQGSYEQYF
TRBJ1-1 many TRBV7-9 TRBD1 TGTGCCAGCAGCCCAAAGACAGGGGGCACTGAAGCTTTCTTT CASSPKTGGTEAFF
TRBJ1-2 NA TRBV4-1 NA TGCGCCAGCAGCCAAGACCCGGCAGGGGATGGCTACACCTTC CASSQDPAGDGYTF
TRBJ1-2 many TRBV5-5 NA TGTGCCAGCAGCTTGGAGCGGAGAGCTAACTATGGCTACACCTTC CASSLERRANYGYTF
TRBJ2-7 few TRBV4-2 NA TGTGCCAGCAGCCCTCTTTCACCAGCGGGCGAGCAGTACTTC CASSPLSPAGEQYF
TRBJ2-5 NA TRBV20-1 TRBD1 TGCAGTGCTCAAACAGGGGGACGAGAGACCCAGTACTTC CSAQTGGRETQYF
TRBJ2-7 few TRBV29-1 TRBD1 TGCAGCGTAGCCGGGACAGCGGCCTACGAGCAGTACTTC CSVAGTAAYEQYF
TRBJ1-5 few TRBV6-1 TRBD1 TGTGCCAGCAGGGACAGGGGAAATAGCAATCAGCCCCAGCATTTT CASRDRGNSNQPQHF
TRBJ2-5 few TRBV24-1 NA TGTGCCACCAGTCCTCAGGGGCGCGAGACCCAGTACTTC CATSPQGRETQYF
TRBJ1-2 many TRBV15 NA TGTGCCACCAGCAGAGATCGGGGGGTTGGCTACACCTTC CATSRDRGVGYTF
TRBJ1-5 few TRBV20-1 NA TGCAGTGCCCTTACCGCCTGGGGGAACGGCGAGGATCAGCCCCAGCATTTT CSALTAWGNGEDQPQHF
TRBJ1-1 few TRBV7-2 TRBD1 TGTGCCAGCAGCTTAAGACAGGGGGATGAAGCTTTCTTT CASSLRQGDEAFF
TRBJ1-2 many TRBV5-1 NA TGCGCCAGCAGCTTGGCCACAAGCTATGGCTACACCTTC CASSLATSYGYTF
TRBJ2-3 few TRBV7-9 NA TGTGCCAGCAGCCAGACTAGTTCCGCAGATACGCAGTATTTT CASSQTSSADTQYF
TRBJ2-7 many TRBV6-6 TRBD1 TGTGCCAGCAGGACAGGGGGGAACGAGCAGTACTTC CASRTGGNEQYF
TRBJ2-1 few TRBV5-1 NA TGCGCCAGCAGCTTGTCTCGGGGGGCTTTGGAGGGTGAGCAGTTCTTC CASSLSRGALEGEQFF
TRBJ1-1 few TRBV29-1 NA TGCAGCGTTAAGCCCCTGAACACTGAAGCTTTCTTT CSVKPLNTEAFF
TRBJ2-3 few TRBV3-1 NA TGTGCCAGCAGCCAAGGATTGACATCCGCGGGAGATACGCAGTATTTT CASSQGLTSAGDTQYF
TRBJ2-2 few TRBV9 TRBD2 TGTGCCAGCAGCCATGGAATCAGGACTAGCGACCCGAACACCGGGGAGCTGTTTTTT CASSHGIRTSDPNTGELFF
TRBJ2-3 NA TRBV20-1 NA TGCAGTGCTAGGGCGGATCCCACAGATACGCAGTATTTT CSARADPTDTQYF
TRBJ1-6 many TRBV20-1 NA TGCAGTGCTAGCCCCCTGGGGGGAAGTTCACCCCTCCACTTT CSASPLGGSSPLHF
TRBJ2-5 many TRBV7-9 TRBD1 TGTGCCAGCAGCCCCGGACAGGGAAGGACCCAGTACTTC CASSPGQGRTQYF
TRBJ2-5 many TRBV10-3 TRBD2 TGTGCCATCAGTGAGTCGAAGCAGGGAGGGGAGACCCAGTACTTC CAISESKQGGETQYF
TRBJ2-3 few TRBV6-5 NA TGTGCCAGCAGTTACTCCGTACAGGAATACACAGATACGCAGTATTTT CASSYSVQEYTDTQYF
TRBJ2-2 many TRBV20-1 NA TGCAGTGCTGACCAGCTGGGTAACACCGGGGAGCTGTTTTTT CSADQLGNTGELFF